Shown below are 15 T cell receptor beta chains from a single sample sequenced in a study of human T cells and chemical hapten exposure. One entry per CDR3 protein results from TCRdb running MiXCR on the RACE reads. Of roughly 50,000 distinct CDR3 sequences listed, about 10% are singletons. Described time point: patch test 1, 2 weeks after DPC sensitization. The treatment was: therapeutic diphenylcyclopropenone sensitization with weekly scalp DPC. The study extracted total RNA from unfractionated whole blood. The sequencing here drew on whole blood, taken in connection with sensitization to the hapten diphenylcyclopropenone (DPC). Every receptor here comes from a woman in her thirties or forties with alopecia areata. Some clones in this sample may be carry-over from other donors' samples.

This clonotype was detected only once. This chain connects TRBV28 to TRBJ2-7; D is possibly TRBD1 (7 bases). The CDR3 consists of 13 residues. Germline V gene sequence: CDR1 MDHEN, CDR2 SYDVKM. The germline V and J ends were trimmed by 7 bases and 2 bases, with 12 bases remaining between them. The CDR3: CASMPRGAYEQYF. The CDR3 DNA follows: TGTGCCAGCATGCCCAGGGGGGCCTACGAGCAGTACTTC.

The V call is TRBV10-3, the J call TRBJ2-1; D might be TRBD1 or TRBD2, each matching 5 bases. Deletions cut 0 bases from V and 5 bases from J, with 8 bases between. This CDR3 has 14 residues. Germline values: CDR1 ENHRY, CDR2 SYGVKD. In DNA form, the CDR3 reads TGTGCCATCAGTGAGTCGACGGGACACAATGAGCAGTTCTTC. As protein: CAISESTGHNEQFF.

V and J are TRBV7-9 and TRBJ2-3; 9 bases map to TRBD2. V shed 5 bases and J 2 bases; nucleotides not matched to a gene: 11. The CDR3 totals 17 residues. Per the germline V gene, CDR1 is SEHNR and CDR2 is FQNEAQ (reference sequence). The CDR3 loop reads CASSHRETSGFTDTQYF. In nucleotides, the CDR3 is TGTGCCAGCAGCCACCGGGAGACTAGCGGATTCACAGATACGCAGTATTTT.

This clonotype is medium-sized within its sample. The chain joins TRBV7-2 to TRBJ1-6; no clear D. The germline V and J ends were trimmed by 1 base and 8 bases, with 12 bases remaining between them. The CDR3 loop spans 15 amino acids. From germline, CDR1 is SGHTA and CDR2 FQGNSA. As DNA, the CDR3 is TGTGCCAGCAGCTTAGTGGCGAACGCACATTCACCCCTCCACTTT. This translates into CASSLVANAHSPLHF.

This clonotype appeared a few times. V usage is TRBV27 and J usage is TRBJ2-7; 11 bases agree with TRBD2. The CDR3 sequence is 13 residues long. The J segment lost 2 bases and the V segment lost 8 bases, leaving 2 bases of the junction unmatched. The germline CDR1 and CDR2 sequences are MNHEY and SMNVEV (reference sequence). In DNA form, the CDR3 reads TGTGCCAGCTCTAGCGGGGGGCCCTACGAGCAGTACTTC. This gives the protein CASSSGGPYEQYF.

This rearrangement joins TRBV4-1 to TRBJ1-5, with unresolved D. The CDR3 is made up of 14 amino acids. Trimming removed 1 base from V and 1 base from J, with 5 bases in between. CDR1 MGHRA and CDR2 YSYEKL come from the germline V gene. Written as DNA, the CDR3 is TGCGCCAGCAGCCAAGCGGAGAGCAATCAGCCCCAGCATTTT. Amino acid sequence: CASSQAESNQPQHF.

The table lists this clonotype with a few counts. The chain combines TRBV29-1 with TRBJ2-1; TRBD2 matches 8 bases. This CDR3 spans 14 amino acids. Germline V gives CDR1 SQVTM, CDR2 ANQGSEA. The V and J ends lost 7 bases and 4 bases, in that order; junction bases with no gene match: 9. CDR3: CSAKGTRTYNEQFF. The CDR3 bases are TGCAGCGCAAAAGGGACTAGAACTTACAATGAGCAGTTCTTC.

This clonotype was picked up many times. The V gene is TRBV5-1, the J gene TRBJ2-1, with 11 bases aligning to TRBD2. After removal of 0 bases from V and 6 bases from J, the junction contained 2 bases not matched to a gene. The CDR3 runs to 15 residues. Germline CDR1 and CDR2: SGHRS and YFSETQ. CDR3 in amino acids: CASSLGGLAANEQFF. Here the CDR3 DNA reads TGCGCCAGCAGCTTGGGGGGACTAGCGGCCAATGAGCAGTTCTTC.

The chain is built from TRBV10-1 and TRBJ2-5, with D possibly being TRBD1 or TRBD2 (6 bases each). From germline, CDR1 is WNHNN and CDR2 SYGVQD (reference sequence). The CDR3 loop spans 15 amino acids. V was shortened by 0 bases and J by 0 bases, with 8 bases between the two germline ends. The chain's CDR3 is CASSESGGYQETQYF. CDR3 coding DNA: TGCGCCAGCAGTGAGTCAGGGGGGTACCAAGAGACCCAGTACTTC.

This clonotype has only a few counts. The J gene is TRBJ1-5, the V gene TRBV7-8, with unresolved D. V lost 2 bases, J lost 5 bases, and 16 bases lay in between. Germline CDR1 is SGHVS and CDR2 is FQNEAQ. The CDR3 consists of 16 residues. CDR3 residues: CASSLWGGLRDQPQHF. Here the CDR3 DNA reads TGTGCCAGCAGCTTATGGGGAGGGCTTCGCGATCAGCCCCAGCATTTT. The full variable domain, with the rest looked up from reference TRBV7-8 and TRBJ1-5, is GAGVSQSPRYKVAKRGQDVALRCDPISGHVSLFWYQQALGQGPEFLTYFQNEAQLDKSGLPSDRFFAERPEGSVSTLKIQRTQQEDSAVYLCASSLWGGLRDQPQHFGDGTRLSIL.

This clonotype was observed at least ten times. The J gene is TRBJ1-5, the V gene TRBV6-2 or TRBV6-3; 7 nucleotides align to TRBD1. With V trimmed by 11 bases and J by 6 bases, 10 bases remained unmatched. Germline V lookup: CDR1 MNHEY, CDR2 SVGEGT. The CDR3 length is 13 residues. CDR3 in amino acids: CAARQGLTQPQHF. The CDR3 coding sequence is TGTGCCGCACGACAGGGCTTGACTCAGCCCCAGCATTTT.

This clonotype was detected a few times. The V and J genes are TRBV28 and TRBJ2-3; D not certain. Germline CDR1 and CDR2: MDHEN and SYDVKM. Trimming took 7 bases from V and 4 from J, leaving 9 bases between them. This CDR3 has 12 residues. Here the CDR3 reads CASIRKPDTQYF. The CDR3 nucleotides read TGTGCCAGCATTCGAAAACCAGATACGCAGTATTTT.

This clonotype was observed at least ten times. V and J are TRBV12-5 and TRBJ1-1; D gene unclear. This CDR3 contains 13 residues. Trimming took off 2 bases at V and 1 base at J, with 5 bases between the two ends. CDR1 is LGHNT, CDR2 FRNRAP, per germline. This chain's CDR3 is CASGLSANTEAFF. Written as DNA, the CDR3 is TGTGCTAGTGGTTTGTCCGCGAACACTGAAGCTTTCTTT.

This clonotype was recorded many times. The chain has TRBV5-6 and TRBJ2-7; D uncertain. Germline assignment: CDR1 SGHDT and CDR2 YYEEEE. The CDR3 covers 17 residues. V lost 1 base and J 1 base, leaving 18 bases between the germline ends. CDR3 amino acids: CASSLMYGKGLSYEQYF. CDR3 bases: TGTGCCAGCAGCTTGATGTATGGGAAGGGATTGTCCTACGAGCAGTACTTC.

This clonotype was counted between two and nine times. The CDR3 region is CASSLFGTGDGYTF. The CDR3 coding sequence is TGTGCCAGCAGTTTATTCGGCACAGGGGATGGCTACACCTTC. V gene TRBV28 combines with J gene TRBJ1-2; 7 bases align to TRBD1. The length of the CDR3 is 14 residues. Germline V lookup: CDR1 MDHEN, CDR2 SYDVKM. With 1 base clipped from V and 6 bases from J, the junction kept 5 bases outside the gene matches.